The next 3 T cell receptor beta chains were all read from a single sample in a study of response to subunit inactivated influenza vaccine. TCRdb reprocessed the RT-PCR reads via MiXCR and lists one record per CDR3 protein. The data contain some 550,000 distinct CDR3 sequences, approximately 24% of them singletons. The same sample was also used in a study of T cells expressing NK-cell markers. According to that study: In generating TCR beta cDNA, 5'RACE template switching with UMIs was used.

The sample here was CD4+ T cells sorted from PBMCs, taken roughly 12 days after vaccination. Receptors originate from a man aged 50 to 60 who received an inactivated influenza vaccine.

This clonotype has more than one count but fewer than ten. The chain recombines TRBV9 with TRBJ1-2; 8 nucleotides align to TRBD1. This CDR3 is built from 16 residues. Germline lookup yields CDR1 SGDLS and CDR2 YYNGEE. The J segment lost 8 bases and the V segment lost 0 bases, leaving 12 bases of the junction unmatched. CDR3 loop: CASSVDFQGASWGYTF. CDR3 sequence (DNA): TGTGCCAGCAGCGTAGATTTCCAGGGGGCTAGTTGGGGCTACACCTTC.

This clonotype was observed a handful of times. This chain links TRBV12-3 or TRBV12-4 with TRBJ1-2; TRBD1 might be the D (5 bases). The CDR3 extends over 12 amino acids. The V end was cut by 5 bases, the J end by 8 bases, with 12 bases between. CDR3 protein: CASSAPGAGYTF. The CDR3 DNA follows: TGTGCCAGCAGTGCGCCCGGGGCCGGCTACACCTTC.

V is TRBV10-3 and J is TRBJ1-2; TRBD1 is a possible D gene (5 bases). Trimming shortened V by 8 bases and J by 8 bases, and 21 bases separated the two germline ends. The germline V gene encodes CDR1 ENHRY and CDR2 SYGVKD. The CDR3 totals 14 residues. CDR3 loop: CAIAVAAGQGGYTF. The CDR3 DNA is TGTGCCATCGCAGTTGCCGCGGGGCAGGGCGGCTACACCTTC.